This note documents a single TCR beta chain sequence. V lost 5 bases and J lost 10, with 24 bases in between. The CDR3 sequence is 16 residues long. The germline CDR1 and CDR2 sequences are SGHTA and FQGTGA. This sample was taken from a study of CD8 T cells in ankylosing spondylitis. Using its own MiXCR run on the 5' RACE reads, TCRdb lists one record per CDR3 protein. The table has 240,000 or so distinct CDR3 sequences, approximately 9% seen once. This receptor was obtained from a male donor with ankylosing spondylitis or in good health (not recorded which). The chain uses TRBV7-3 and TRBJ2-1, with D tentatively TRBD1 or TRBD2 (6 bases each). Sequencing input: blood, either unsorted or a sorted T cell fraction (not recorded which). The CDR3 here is CASSLHPGAYNEEQFF. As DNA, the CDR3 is TGTGCCAGCAGCCTTCACCCGGGGGCATACAATGAGGAGCAGTTCTTC.